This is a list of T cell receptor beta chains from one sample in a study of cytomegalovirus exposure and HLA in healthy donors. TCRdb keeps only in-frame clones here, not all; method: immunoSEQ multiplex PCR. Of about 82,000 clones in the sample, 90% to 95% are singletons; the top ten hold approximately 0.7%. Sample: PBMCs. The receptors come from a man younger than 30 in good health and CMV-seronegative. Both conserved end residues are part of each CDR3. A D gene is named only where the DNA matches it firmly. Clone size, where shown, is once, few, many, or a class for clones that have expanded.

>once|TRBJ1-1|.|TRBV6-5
CASARGVGTEAFF
TGTGCCAGTGCGCGGGGCGTCGGCACTGAAGCTTTCTTT
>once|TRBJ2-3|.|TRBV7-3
CASSSGASGTSPQYF
TGTGCCAGCAGCTCCGGGGCCAGCGGGACATCCCCGCAGTATTTT
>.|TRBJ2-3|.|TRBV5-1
CASSSSSGDTQYF
TGCGCCAGCAGCTCAAGCTCCGGGGATACGCAGTATTTT
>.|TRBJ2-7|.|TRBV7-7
CASSPGGQAYEQYF
TGTGCTAGCAGCCCAGGTGGCCAGGCCTACGAGCAGTACTTC
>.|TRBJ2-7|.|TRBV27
CASGRKGGQFTEQYF
TGTGCCAGCGGCCGGAAAGGGGGTCAATTTACCGAGCAGTACTTC
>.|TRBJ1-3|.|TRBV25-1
CASRPGRDGNTIYF
TGTGCCAGCAGACCGGGAAGGGATGGAAACACCATATATTTT
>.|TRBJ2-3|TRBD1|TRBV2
CASFLTGGMDTQYF
TGTGCCAGCTTCTTGACAGGGGGCATGGATACGCAGTATTTT
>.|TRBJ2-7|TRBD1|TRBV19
CASSMGQGPSYEQYF
TGTGCCAGTAGTATGGGACAGGGGCCTTCCTACGAGCAGTACTTC
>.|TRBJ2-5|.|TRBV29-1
CSAKQGGETQYF
TGCAGCGCAAAACAGGGTGGGGAGACCCAGTACTTC
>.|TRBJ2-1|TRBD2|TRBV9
CASSVSTGLAESSYNEQFF
TGTGCCAGCAGCGTGAGCACAGGACTAGCGGAAAGCTCCTACAATGAGCAGTTCTTC
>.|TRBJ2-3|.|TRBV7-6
CASSLLVTDTDTQYF
TGTGCCAGCAGCTTACTAGTGACAGACACAGATACGCAGTATTTT
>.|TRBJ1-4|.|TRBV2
CASSEVQGVVEKLFF
TGTGCCAGCAGTGAAGTGCAGGGTGTGGTTGAAAAACTGTTTTTT
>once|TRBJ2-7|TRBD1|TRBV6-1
CASSEAWGQVYEQYF
TGTGCCAGCAGTGAAGCGTGGGGACAGGTCTACGAGCAGTACTTC
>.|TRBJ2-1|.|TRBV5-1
CASTRQTSSSYNEQFF
TGCGCCAGCACCCGACAGACCTCTAGCTCCTACAATGAGCAGTTCTTC
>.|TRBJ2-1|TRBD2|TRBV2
CASNSGRAVDEQFF
TGTGCCAGCAACAGCGGGAGGGCCGTCGATGAGCAGTTCTTC
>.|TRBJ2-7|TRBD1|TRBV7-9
CASSLYRDRSYEQYF
TGTGCCAGCAGCCTGTACCGGGACAGGTCCTACGAGCAGTACTTC
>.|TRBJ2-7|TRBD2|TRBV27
CASSSSSGLVSYEQYF
TGTGCCAGCAGCTCATCCTCGGGACTAGTATCCTACGAGCAGTACTTC
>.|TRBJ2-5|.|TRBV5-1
CASSGGGETQYF
TGCGCCAGCAGCGGCGGAGGAGAGACCCAGTACTTC
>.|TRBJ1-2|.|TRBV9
CASSDSGANYGYTF
TGTGCCAGCAGCGACTCAGGGGCTAACTATGGCTACACCTTC
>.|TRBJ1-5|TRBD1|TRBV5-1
CASSLGQGASQPQHF
TGCGCCAGCAGCTTGGGGCAGGGGGCGAGTCAGCCCCAGCATTTT
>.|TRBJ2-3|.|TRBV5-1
CASSLTRYTDTQYF
TGCGCCAGCAGCTTGACCCGCTACACAGATACGCAGTATTTT
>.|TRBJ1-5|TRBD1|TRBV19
CASSSTGGRGQPQHF
TGTGCCAGTAGTTCGACAGGGGGGAGAGGACAGCCCCAGCATTTT
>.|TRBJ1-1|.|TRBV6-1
CASSERYTEAFF
TGTGCCAGCAGTGAACGTTACACTGAAGCTTTCTTT
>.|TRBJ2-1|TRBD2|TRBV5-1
CASSLTSGPDEQFF
TGCGCCAGCAGCTTAACTAGCGGGCCAGATGAGCAGTTCTTC
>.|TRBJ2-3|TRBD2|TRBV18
CASSPTPSGGSTDTQYF
TGTGCCAGCTCACCAACTCCTAGCGGGGGGTCCACAGATACGCAGTATTTT
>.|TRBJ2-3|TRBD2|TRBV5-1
CASSLASGITDTQYF
TGCGCCAGCAGCTTGGCTAGCGGGATCACAGATACGCAGTATTTT
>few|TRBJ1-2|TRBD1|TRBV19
CASSQSGTGYGYTF
TGTGCCAGTAGTCAATCCGGGACAGGGTATGGCTACACCTTC
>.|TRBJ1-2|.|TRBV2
CATGIGSNYGYTF
TGTGCCACGGGAATAGGGAGCAACTATGGCTACACCTTC
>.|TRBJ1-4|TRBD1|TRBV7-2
CASSLRQGTEKLFF
TGTGCCAGCAGCCTTAGACAGGGGACCGAAAAACTGTTTTTT
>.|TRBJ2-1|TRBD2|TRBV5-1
CASSRVAGAEQFF
TGCGCCAGCAGCAGAGTAGCGGGAGCTGAGCAGTTCTTC
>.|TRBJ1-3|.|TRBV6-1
CASSEVAGSGNTIYF
TGTGCCAGCAGTGAAGTCGCAGGATCTGGAAACACCATATATTTT
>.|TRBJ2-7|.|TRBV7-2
CASGGSSWGQYF
TGTGCCAGCGGAGGTTCGTCCTGGGGGCAGTACTTC
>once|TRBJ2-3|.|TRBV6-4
CASSDSGGRGTDTQYF
TGTGCCAGCAGTGACTCCGGGGGGCGAGGCACAGATACGCAGTATTTT